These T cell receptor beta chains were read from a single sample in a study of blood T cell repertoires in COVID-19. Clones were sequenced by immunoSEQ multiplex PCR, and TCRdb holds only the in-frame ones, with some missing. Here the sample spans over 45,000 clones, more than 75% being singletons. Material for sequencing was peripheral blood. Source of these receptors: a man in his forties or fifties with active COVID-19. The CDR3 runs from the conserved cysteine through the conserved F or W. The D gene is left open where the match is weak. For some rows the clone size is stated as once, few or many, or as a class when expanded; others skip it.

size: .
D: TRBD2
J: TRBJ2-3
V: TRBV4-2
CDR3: CASSQTVSGRRSTDTQYF
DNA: TGTGCCAGCAGCCAAACTGTTAGCGGGAGAAGAAGCACAGATACGCAGTATTTT

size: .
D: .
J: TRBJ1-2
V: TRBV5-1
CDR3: CASSLDLGQTNGYTF
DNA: TGCGCCAGCAGCTTGGACCTTGGACAGACAAATGGCTACACCTTC

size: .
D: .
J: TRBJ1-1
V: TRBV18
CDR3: CASSYGAGAPEAFF
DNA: TGTGCCAGCTCATACGGGGCAGGGGCCCCTGAAGCTTTCTTT

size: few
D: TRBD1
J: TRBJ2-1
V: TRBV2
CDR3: CASSRDRTYNEQFF
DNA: TGTGCCAGCAGTCGGGACAGGACCTACAATGAGCAGTTCTTC

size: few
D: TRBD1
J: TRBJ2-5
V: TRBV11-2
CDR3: CASSTGAATQYF
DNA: TGTGCCAGCAGCACAGGGGCGGCGACCCAGTACTTC

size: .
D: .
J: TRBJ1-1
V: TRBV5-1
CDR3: CASSPDSPGAEAFF
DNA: TGCGCCAGCAGCCCGGACAGCCCTGGCGCTGAAGCTTTCTTT

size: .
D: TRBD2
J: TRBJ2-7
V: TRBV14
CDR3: CASRRGTSGLYEQYF
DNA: TGTGCCAGCAGGAGGGGGACTAGCGGGCTCTACGAGCAGTACTTC

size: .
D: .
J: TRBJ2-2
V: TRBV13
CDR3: CASSQPGLNTGELFF
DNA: TGTGCCAGCAGCCAACCGGGACTTAACACCGGGGAGCTGTTTTTT

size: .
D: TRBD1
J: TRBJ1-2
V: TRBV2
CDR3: CASRWTGVGGYTF
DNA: TGTGCCAGCCGTTGGACAGGGGTGGGTGGCTACACCTTC

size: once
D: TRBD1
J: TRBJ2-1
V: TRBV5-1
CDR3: CASSYSGTGVNEQFF
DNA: TGCGCCAGCAGCTACTCCGGGACAGGGGTGAATGAGCAGTTCTTC

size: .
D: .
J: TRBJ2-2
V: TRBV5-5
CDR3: CASRTDMTNTGELFF
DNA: TGTGCCAGCAGAACAGACATGACGAACACCGGGGAGCTGTTTTTT

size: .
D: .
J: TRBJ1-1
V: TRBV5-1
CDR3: CASSLEAGKNTEAFF
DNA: TGCGCCAGCAGCTTGGAGGCAGGGAAGAACACTGAAGCTTTCTTT

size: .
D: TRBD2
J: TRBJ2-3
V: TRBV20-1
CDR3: CSASRGFQRGADTQYF
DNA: TGCAGTGCTAGTCGGGGGTTCCAGCGGGGGGCAGATACGCAGTATTTT

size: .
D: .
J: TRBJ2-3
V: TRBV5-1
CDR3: CASAGRFADTQYF
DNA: TGCGCCAGCGCTGGGAGGTTTGCAGATACGCAGTATTTT

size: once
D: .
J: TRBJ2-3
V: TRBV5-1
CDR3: CASSYSPRRTDTQYF
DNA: TGCGCCAGCAGCTACTCCCCGCGGCGGACAGATACGCAGTATTTT

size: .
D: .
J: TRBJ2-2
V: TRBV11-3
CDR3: CASSLQGTNTGELFF
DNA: TGTGCCAGCAGCTTGCAGGGCACTAACACCGGGGAGCTGTTTTTT

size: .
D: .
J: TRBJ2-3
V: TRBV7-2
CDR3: CASSVGRLSSTDTQYF
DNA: TGTGCCAGCAGCGTTGGCAGGCTTTCTAGCACAGATACGCAGTATTTT

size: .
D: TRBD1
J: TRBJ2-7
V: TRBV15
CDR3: CATSSGTGLFEQYF
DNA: TGTGCCACCAGCTCCGGGACAGGGCTTTTCGAGCAGTACTTC

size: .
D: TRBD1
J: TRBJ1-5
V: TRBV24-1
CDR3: CATSEGGFNQPQHF
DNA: TGTGCCACCAGTGAAGGGGGCTTCAATCAGCCCCAGCATTTT

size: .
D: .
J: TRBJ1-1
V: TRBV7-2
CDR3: CASSLGQRRTEAFF
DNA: TGTGCCAGCAGCTTAGGGCAGCGGCGCACTGAAGCTTTCTTT

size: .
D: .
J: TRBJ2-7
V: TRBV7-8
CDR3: CASSPRGEQYF
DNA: TGTGCCAGCAGCCCCCGGGGCGAGCAGTACTTC

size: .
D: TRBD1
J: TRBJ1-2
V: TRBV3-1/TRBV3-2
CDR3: CASSQDRNYGYTF
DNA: TGTGCCAGCAGCCAGGACAGGAACTATGGCTACACCTTC

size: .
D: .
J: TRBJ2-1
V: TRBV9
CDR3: CASSGQTGTSYNEQFF
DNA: TGTGCCAGCAGCGGACAGACTGGAACGTCCTACAATGAGCAGTTCTTC

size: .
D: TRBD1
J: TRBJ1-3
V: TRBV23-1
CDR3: CASRGQGEGNTIYF
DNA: TGCGCCAGCCGGGGACAGGGGGAAGGAAACACCATATATTTT

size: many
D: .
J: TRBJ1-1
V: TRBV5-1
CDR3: CASSPWTVDTEAFF
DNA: TGCGCCAGCAGCCCCTGGACAGTAGACACTGAAGCTTTCTTT

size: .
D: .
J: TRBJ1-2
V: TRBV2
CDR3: CASSKEYGYTF
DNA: TGTGCCAGCAGCAAAGAGTATGGCTACACCTTC

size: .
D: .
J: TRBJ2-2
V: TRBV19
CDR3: CASTRAQRGTGELFF
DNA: TGTGCCAGTACCCGGGCCCAACGGGGCACCGGGGAGCTGTTTTTT

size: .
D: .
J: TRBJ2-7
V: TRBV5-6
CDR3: CASSSNLRDWNYEQYF
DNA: TGTGCCAGCAGCTCAAACCTCCGGGATTGGAACTACGAGCAGTACTTC

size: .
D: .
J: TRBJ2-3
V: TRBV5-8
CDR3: CASSLGGPTDTQYF
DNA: TGTGCCAGCAGCTTGGGGGGCCCCACAGATACGCAGTATTTT

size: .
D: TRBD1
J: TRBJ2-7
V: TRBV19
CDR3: CASSHGGRGQYEQYF
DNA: TGTGCCAGTAGTCATGGGGGCAGGGGGCAGTACGAGCAGTACTTC

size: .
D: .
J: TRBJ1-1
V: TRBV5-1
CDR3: CASSFFGGNTEAFF
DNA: TGCGCCAGCAGCTTCTTCGGGGGGAACACTGAAGCTTTCTTT

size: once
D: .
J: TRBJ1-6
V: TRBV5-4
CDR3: CASRSRQRPNSPLHF
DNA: TGTGCCAGCCGATCAAGGCAGCGGCCTAATTCACCCCTCCACTTT

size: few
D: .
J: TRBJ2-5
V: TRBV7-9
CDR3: CASTWGGTGQETQYF
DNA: TGTGCCAGCACGTGGGGTGGAACAGGACAAGAGACCCAGTACTTC

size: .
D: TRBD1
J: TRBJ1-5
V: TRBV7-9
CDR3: CASSLGTGGNQPQHF
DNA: TGTGCCAGCAGCTTGGGTACAGGGGGCAATCAGCCCCAGCATTTT

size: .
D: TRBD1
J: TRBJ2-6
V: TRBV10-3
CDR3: CAIKNSGGSPEANVLTF
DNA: TGTGCCATCAAGAACTCAGGGGGCTCCCCCGAGGCCAACGTCCTGACTTTC

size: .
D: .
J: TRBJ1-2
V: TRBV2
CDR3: CASSEGAAYGYTF
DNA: TGTGCCAGCAGTGAAGGGGCAGCTTATGGCTACACCTTC

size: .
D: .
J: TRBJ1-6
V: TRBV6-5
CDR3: CAGEMGGGVSPLHF
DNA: TGTGCCGGGGAAATGGGAGGTGGGGTGTCACCCCTCCACTTT